One and the same sample provided the 16 T cell receptor beta chains below, sequenced in a study of PD-L1 blockade in urothelial cancer. Time point reported: peripheral blood 6 weeks after treatment start. Generated by immunoSEQ multiplex PCR, the TCRdb table keeps only in-frame clones and is missing some. Here the sample spans 35,000 to 55,000 clones, almost 85% being singletons. This sample comprised PBMCs, obtained around atezolizumab (anti-PD-L1) treatment. The origin of the receptors is a man aged 60 to 75 with urothelial cancer.

The chain recombines TRBV6-4 with TRBJ2-7, with TRBD2 as a possible D gene (6 bases). Germline lookup yields CDR1 MRHNA and CDR2 SNTAGT. V lost 6 bases and J 4 bases, leaving 7 bases between the germline ends. The CDR3 is made up of 11 amino acids. The CDR3 DNA is TGTGCCAGCAGACGGGGGTACGAGCAGTACTTC. This gives the protein CASRRGYEQYF.

The chain couples TRBV5-1 to TRBJ2-1; TRBD1 agrees at 9 bases. CDR1 and CDR2 (germline): SGHRS, YFSETQ. With 6 bases clipped from V and 5 bases from J, the junction kept 6 bases outside the gene matches. This CDR3 comprises 14 residues. CDR3 nucleotide sequence: TGCGCCAGCACCGGACAGGGGATAAACAATGAGCAGTTCTTC. It translates to CASTGQGINNEQFF.

The rearrangement links TRBV20-1 to TRBJ1-4; D is undetermined. Trimming removed 4 bases from V and 5 bases from J, with 2 bases in between. Germline CDR1 reads DFQATT; CDR2 reads SNEGSKA (reference sequence). The CDR3 is 10 amino acids. The CDR3 DNA sequence: TGCAGTGCTACAAATGAAAAACTGTTTTTT. Translated, it gives CSATNEKLFF.

This rearrangement joins TRBV7-9 to TRBJ2-1; TRBD1 might be the D (7 bases). CDR3 length: 12 amino acids. Per the germline V gene, CDR1 is SEHNR and CDR2 is FQNEAQ (reference sequence). The ends were cut back, 7 bases at V and 11 bases at J, with 15 bases in the middle. The chain's CDR3 is CASTQGGGKQFF. The DNA of the CDR3 is TGTGCCAGCACCCAGGGGGGCGGGAAGCAGTTCTTC.

The CDR3 region is CASSLGTSYETQYF. Written as DNA, the CDR3 is TGTGCCAGCAGCTTAGGGACTAGCTACGAGACCCAGTACTTC. The rearrangement uses TRBV7-8 and TRBJ2-5; 8 nucleotides line up with TRBD2. CDR3 size: 14 residues. Germline V gene data show CDR1 as SGHVS and CDR2 as FQNEAQ. V shed 1 base, J shed 5 bases, and the junction held 3 bases outside the gene matches.

V and J are TRBV28 and TRBJ2-3; D possibly corresponds to TRBD1 (5 bases). The V and J ends lost 3 bases and 2 bases respectively, with 12 bases between them. The CDR3 runs 15 residues. CDR1 and CDR2 (germline): MDHEN, SYDVKM. The CDR3 nucleotides read TGTGCCAGCAGTTTTCAGGGCTCTTTCACAGATACGCAGTATTTT. The encoded protein is CASSFQGSFTDTQYF.

CDR3 in DNA: TGTGCCAGCAGTTTAACGGACTCATCCCACTATGGCTACACCTTC. It encodes CASSLTDSSHYGYTF. The chain recombines TRBV28 with TRBJ1-2; D is undetermined. CDR1 is MDHEN, CDR2 SYDVKM, per germline. The CDR3 length is 15 residues. Trimming pared 2 bases from V and 3 bases from J, leaving 13 bases between.

Written as DNA, the CDR3 is TGTGCCAGCACCGGGCTTGAGGGTGCTTTCTTT. Translating it yields CASTGLEGAFF. The chain carries TRBV28 and TRBJ1-1, with unresolved D. Germline loops: CDR1 MDHEN, CDR2 SYDVKM. Trimming left V 7 bases short and J 11 bases short, with 14 bases between. The CDR3 is 11 residues long.

The chain uses TRBV4-1 and TRBJ2-2; D call uncertain. CDR1 is MGHRA and CDR2 is YSYEKL in the germline V gene. The V end lost 1 base, the J end lost 5 bases, and 8 bases lay between the germline ends. The CDR3 consists of 14 residues. The CDR3 loop reads CASSQVPSTGELFF. CDR3 DNA: TGCGCCAGCAGCCAAGTCCCTTCTACCGGGGAGCTGTTTTTT.

The genes are TRBV5-1 and TRBJ2-5, with TRBD1 matching 7 bases. This CDR3 is built from 17 residues. Germline CDR1 and CDR2: SGHRS and YFSETQ. The ends lost 0 bases at V and 4 bases at J; junction bases unmatched: 12. The CDR3 loop reads CASSLAGKGARLETQYF. The CDR3 region has the DNA TGCGCCAGCAGCTTGGCCGGAAAGGGGGCTCGGTTAGAGACCCAGTACTTC.

The rearrangement joins TRBV11-2 to TRBJ2-1; 9 bases align to TRBD1. Per the germline V gene, CDR1 is SGHAT and CDR2 is FQNNGV. This CDR3 has 14 amino acids. The V and J ends lost 5 bases and 5 bases, in that order; junction bases with no gene match: 4. CDR3 nucleotide sequence: TGTGCCAGCAGCCCCGGACAGGGGAACAATGAGCAGTTCTTC. Translated: CASSPGQGNNEQFF.

This clone occurred once. The chain is built from TRBV28 and TRBJ2-7, with TRBD2 matching 9 bases. J gave up 0 bases and V 5 bases, and 5 bases lay outside the gene matches. The CDR3 length is 15 residues. Looked up from germline, CDR1 is MDHEN and CDR2 is SYDVKM. The CDR3 nucleotides read TGTGCCAGCAGTGTAGCGGGGGCCAGCTCCTACGAGCAGTACTTC. This encodes CASSVAGASSYEQYF.

This rearrangement joins TRBV6-1 to TRBJ2-7; 7 bases are shared with TRBD1. Germline CDR1 is MNHNS and CDR2 is SASEGT. The CDR3 is made up of 15 amino acids. V lost 0 bases and J lost 11; bases outside the gene matches: 13. CDR3 DNA: TGTGCCAGCAGTGAAGCAGGCAGGGGGAATTTCAACGAGTACTTC. Translated: CASSEAGRGNFNEYF.

This chain uses TRBV10-3 with TRBJ1-3; D unresolved. CDR1 is ENHRY and CDR2 is SYGVKD in the germline V gene. V lost 0 bases and J lost 3, with 15 bases in between. There are 17 residues in the CDR3. The CDR3 DNA sequence: TGTGCCATCAGTGAGTCGACGAGAGGGTTCCGTGGAAACACCATATATTTT. It translates to CAISESTRGFRGNTIYF.

The chain employs TRBV19 and TRBJ2-7; 9 bases map to TRBD1. The CDR3 has 18 residues. V trimming: 5 bases; J trimming: 2 bases; junction bases outside the gene matches: 16. Germline values: CDR1 LNHDA, CDR2 SQIVND (reference sequence). The CDR3: CASSPAPGQGRGTYEQYF. Here the CDR3 DNA reads TGTGCCAGTAGTCCTGCTCCGGGACAGGGACGGGGGACCTACGAGCAGTACTTC.

This rearrangement joins TRBV7-9 to TRBJ1-3; perhaps TRBD1 as D (5 bases). V gave up 1 base and J gave up 6 bases, with 7 bases separating them. Germline V lookup: CDR1 SEHNR, CDR2 FQNEAQ (reference sequence). This CDR3 comprises 13 residues. The CDR3 DNA follows: TGTGCCAGCAGCTTAGGACAGTTAAACACCATATATTTT. Its protein product is CASSLGQLNTIYF.